This T cell receptor beta chain was recovered during a study of cytomegalovirus exposure and HLA in healthy donors. Looking at the study overall: Unique TCRs numbering about 85 million, obtained from HLA-typed donors, made up an early data release. The study, taken as a whole, reports: Cytomegalovirus-associated TCR beta chains were listed, numbering 150 to 200.

CDR1 and CDR2 from the germline V gene are SGHRS and YFSETQ. The germline V and J ends were trimmed by 0 bases and 4 bases, with 7 bases remaining between them. The CDR3 loop spans 13 amino acids. PCR involved 60 Vbeta and 13 Jbeta primers. Generated by immunoSEQ multiplex PCR, the TCRdb table keeps only in-frame clones and is missing some. The table includes 150,000 to 200,000 clones, just under 80% detected once. About this clone itself: Its antigen is not known.

This receptor was obtained from a woman in her twenties or thirties in good health and CMV-seropositive. This sequence joins TRBV5-1 and TRBJ1-1, with D hard to call. Sequences were obtained from PBMCs. The CDR3 DNA follows: TGCGCCAGCAGCTTGGGGGAGGGCACTGAAGCTTTCTTT. Its translation is CASSLGEGTEAFF.